One sample yielded the 25 T cell receptor beta chains listed below, sequenced in a study of cytomegalovirus exposure and HLA in healthy donors. With 60 Vbeta and 13 Jbeta primers, the PCR was carried out. TCRdb's copy holds only in-frame clones and misses some; the assay was immunoSEQ multiplex PCR. The profile covers fewer than 200,000 clones, with roughly 75% appearing a single time and 5.7% taken by the ten largest. What was sequenced was PBMCs. These receptors all stem from a man aged 40-49 years in good health and CMV-seronegative.

The genes are TRBV7-9 and TRBJ2-7; possible D gene TRBD1, 6 bases. The length of the CDR3 is 15 residues. V was cut by 1 base and J by 0 bases, with 10 bases left in between. Germline V lookup: CDR1 SEHNR, CDR2 FQNEAQ (reference sequence). The CDR3 loop is CASSLVDRSSYEQYF. In DNA form, the CDR3 reads TGTGCCAGCAGCTTAGTTGACAGGAGCTCCTACGAGCAGTACTTC. The full variable domain, its missing parts supplied by reference TRBV7-9 and TRBJ2-7, is DTGVSQNPRHKITKRGQNVTFRCDPISEHNRLYWYRQTLGQGPEFLTYFQNEAQLEKSRLLSDRFSAERPKGSFSTLEIQRTEQGDSAMYLCASSLVDRSSYEQYFGPGTRLTVT.

CDR3 nucleotide sequence: TGTGCCAGCAGTGACAATACTAGCGGGAGGAACGAGCAGTACTTC. Protein product: CASSDNTSGRNEQYF. The J gene is TRBJ2-7, the V gene TRBV6-4, with 12 positions matching TRBD2. After removal of 2 bases from V and 5 bases from J, the junction contained 4 bases not matched to a gene. The CDR3 length is 15 residues. Germline CDR1 reads MRHNA; CDR2 reads SNTAGT.

The V and J genes are TRBV5-1 and TRBJ1-5; D unresolved. Between the trimmed V and J ends, which lost 0 bases and 4 bases, there was a span of 11 bases. The V gene's germline CDR1 is SGHRS and CDR2 YFSETQ. The CDR3 loop spans 15 amino acids. CDR3 protein: CASSLGPASNQPQHF. The CDR3 DNA follows: TGCGCCAGCAGCTTGGGCCCCGCGTCTAATCAGCCCCAGCATTTT.

The V gene is TRBV19, the J gene TRBJ1-1; a possible D gene is TRBD1 (6 bases). V was trimmed by 5 bases and J by 4 bases, leaving 14 bases between them. Germline CDR1 LNHDA, CDR2 SQIVND (reference sequence). This CDR3 is built from 14 residues. The CDR3: CASSLRVGGTEAFF. The CDR3 region has the DNA TGTGCCAGTAGTCTAAGGGTAGGGGGCACTGAAGCTTTCTTT.

V usage is TRBV18 and J usage is TRBJ1-1; D gene unclear. The CDR3 totals 13 residues. From germline, CDR1 is KGHSH and CDR2 LQKENI. Trimming took off 5 bases at V and 1 base at J, with 8 bases between the two ends. CDR3 amino acids: CASSIEKNTEAFF. CDR3 coding DNA: TGTGCCAGCTCAATAGAAAAGAACACTGAAGCTTTCTTT.

The chain joins TRBV9 to TRBJ1-2, with D unresolved. The germline V and J ends were trimmed by 0 bases and 3 bases, with 9 bases remaining between them. This CDR3 has 14 amino acids. Germline CDR1 is SGDLS and CDR2 is YYNGEE. CDR3 sequence reads: CASSVDQAYYGYTF. The CDR3 region has the DNA TGTGCCAGCAGCGTAGACCAGGCTTACTATGGCTACACCTTC.

The chain couples TRBV9 to TRBJ1-1, with D perhaps matching TRBD1 (5 bases). The CDR3 contains 15 residues. V was cut by 0 bases and J by 3 bases, with 12 bases left in between. From germline, CDR1 is SGDLS and CDR2 YYNGEE. This chain's CDR3 is CASSVGGAPDTEAFF. The CDR3 region has the DNA TGTGCCAGCAGCGTAGGTGGGGCACCCGACACTGAAGCTTTCTTT.

The chain employs TRBV6-5 and TRBJ2-7; 7 bases are shared with TRBD1. CDR3 size: 15 residues. The trim removed 4 bases at V and 2 bases at J, leaving 8 bases unmatched. CDR1 and CDR2 (germline): MNHEY, SVGAGI. The CDR3 DNA is TGTGCCAGCAGTTCCCAAGGGGGCAGAGCCTACGAGCAGTACTTC. Protein product: CASSSQGGRAYEQYF.

The V call is TRBV2, the J call TRBJ2-7, with 7 bases that match TRBD2. Germline V gene sequence: CDR1 SNHLY, CDR2 FYNNEI. The CDR3 sequence is 12 residues long. Germline trimming cut 11 bases from V and 3 bases from J; bases unmatched to any gene: 7. The CDR3 bases are TGTGCCGGGGGGGTGGGGGGCTACGAGCAGTACTTC. It is translated as CAGGVGGYEQYF.

J is TRBJ2-3 and V is TRBV18; TRBD1 agrees at 7 bases. J was trimmed by 0 bases and V by 3 bases; bases with no gene match: 6. The CDR3 covers 16 residues. CDR1 KGHSH and CDR2 LQKENI come from the germline V gene. The CDR3 bases are TGTGCCAGCTCACCGTTTGAGGGGGCGAGCACAGATACGCAGTATTTT. Its protein product is CASSPFEGASTDTQYF.

As regards this clone: At one end the junction does not follow the germline gene, possibly because of a read error. The chain recombines TRBV10-3 with TRBJ2-2, with 9 bases identical to TRBD1. The CDR3 has 19 amino acids. Per the germline V gene, CDR1 is ENHRY and CDR2 is SYGVKD. In nucleotides, the CDR3 is TGTGCCATCCGTGACTACAGGGGGCGCCGACAAAACCACACCGGGGAGCTGTTTTTT. It yields the protein CAIRDYRGRRQNHTGELFF.

V is TRBV14 and J is TRBJ1-2, with 8 bases fitting TRBD1. Trimming took 0 bases from V and 8 from J; bases not matched to a gene: 11. Per germline, CDR1 SGHDN and CDR2 FVKESK. The CDR3 is made up of 16 amino acids. In DNA, the CDR3 is TGTGCCAGCAGCCAAGATCTTGGGCAGGGGGCGAACGGCTACACCTTC. Its protein is CASSQDLGQGANGYTF.

The chain combines TRBV4-1 with TRBJ2-5, with D possibly being TRBD2 (5 bases). The V gene lost 4 bases and the J gene lost 2 bases, with 20 bases spanning the gap. Germline CDR1 reads MGHRA; CDR2 reads YSYEKL. The length of the CDR3 is 17 residues. The DNA of the CDR3 is TGCGCCAGCAGCCCCAACGGGATACCCGAACCACAAGAGACCCAGTACTTC. Translation gives CASSPNGIPEPQETQYF.

The chain has TRBV13 and TRBJ1-2, with a weak D call TRBD1 (6 bases). The V end lost 5 bases, the J end lost 4 bases, and 17 bases lay between the germline ends. CDR3 length: 15 residues. In germline, CDR1 is PRHDT, CDR2 FYEKMQ (reference sequence). CDR3 in DNA: TGTGCCAGCAGCCCAGCCCGGGGGGCAAGCTATGGCTACACCTTC. It is translated as CASSPARGASYGYTF. The full variable domain, with the rest looked up from reference TRBV13 and TRBJ1-2, is AAGVIQSPRHLIKEKRETATLKCYPIPRHDTVYWYQQGPGQDPQFLISFYEKMQSDKGSIPDRFSAQQFSDYHSELNMSSLELGDSALYFCASSPARGASYGYTFGSGTRLTVV.

This clone was counted only a few times. The V and J genes are TRBV7-9 and TRBJ2-7, with TRBD2 matching 7 bases. Losses at the gene ends were 3 bases for V and 6 bases for J; bases not matched to a gene: 5. This CDR3 region has 13 residues. CDR1 and CDR2 from the germline V gene are SEHNR and FQNEAQ (reference sequence). The CDR3 spells CASSFEREGEQYF. CDR3 in DNA: TGTGCCAGCAGCTTCGAAAGGGAGGGCGAGCAGTACTTC.

This clone showed up just a few times. The V gene is TRBV7-8, the J gene TRBJ2-1; D gene unclear. With 5 bases removed from V and 0 bases from J, the gap between germline ends came to 8 bases. The CDR3 extends over 14 amino acids. Germline V lookup: CDR1 SGHVS, CDR2 FQNEAQ. This CDR3 reads CASSPFSSYNEQFF. The CDR3 DNA reads TGTGCCAGCAGCCCCTTCAGCTCCTACAATGAGCAGTTCTTC.

This clone was counted a few times. V usage is TRBV19 and J usage is TRBJ2-5; the D gene is possibly TRBD1 (6 bases). Germline CDR1 LNHDA, CDR2 SQIVND (reference sequence). Trimming removed 1 base from V and 10 bases from J, with 25 bases in between. The CDR3 spans 17 residues. The CDR3 spells CASSIGHRRGSFTGQYF. For the CDR3, the DNA is TGTGCCAGTAGTATAGGTCACCGTAGGGGGAGCTTTACGGGCCAGTACTTC.

The chain has TRBV7-2 and TRBJ1-4; D remains ambiguous. Trimming removed 1 base at V and 8 bases at J, with 11 bases between. The CDR3 loop spans 14 amino acids. Germline CDR1 and CDR2: SGHTA and FQGNSA. In nucleotides, the CDR3 is TGTGCCAGCAGCTTAGAGCTGGGAGGGGAAAAACTGTTTTTT. Translation gives CASSLELGGEKLFF.

This chain connects TRBV2 to TRBJ2-3; TRBD2 might be the D (5 bases). CDR3 length: 13 residues. Germline assignment: CDR1 SNHLY and CDR2 FYNNEI. Deletions cut 7 bases from V and 2 bases from J, with 10 bases between. The CDR3 bases are TGTGCCAGCAAGCAGCGGACCACAGATACGCAGTATTTT. It yields the protein CASKQRTTDTQYF.

The chain links TRBV5-1 to TRBJ1-1; 11 bases line up with TRBD1. The CDR3 totals 16 residues. CDR1 is SGHRS, CDR2 YFSETQ, per germline. J lost 4 bases, V lost 3 bases, and 8 bases had no gene match. CDR3 residues: CASSSRTGGGSTEAFF. DNA of the CDR3: TGCGCCAGCAGCTCTAGGACAGGGGGCGGGAGCACTGAAGCTTTCTTT.

J is TRBJ2-3 and V is TRBV4-1; maybe TRBD1 (6 bases). This CDR3 is built from 15 residues. Germline CDR1 is MGHRA and CDR2 is YSYEKL. Between the trimmed V and J ends, which lost 4 bases and 1 base, there was a span of 12 bases. The CDR3 region is CASSRRGSGTDTQYF. Here the CDR3 DNA reads TGCGCCAGCAGCCGTAGGGGGTCCGGCACAGATACGCAGTATTTT.

V is TRBV19 and J is TRBJ2-6; D call uncertain. Germline V gene lookup returns CDR1 LNHDA and CDR2 SQIVND (reference sequence). The CDR3 contains 16 residues. Trimming removed 7 bases from V and 0 bases from J, with 13 bases in between. The chain's CDR3 is CASTLGLGSGANVLTF. The CDR3 DNA is TGTGCCAGTACCCTCGGTCTAGGCTCTGGGGCCAACGTCCTGACTTTC.

The rearrangement links TRBV10-3 to TRBJ1-6; D is possibly TRBD1 (6 bases). This CDR3 is 13 amino acids long. Trimming left V 6 bases short and J 7 bases short, with 10 bases between. Per germline, CDR1 ENHRY and CDR2 SYGVKD. The CDR3 DNA sequence: TGTGCCATCAGGGACAGCCAGAATTCACCCCTCCACTTT. It translates to CAIRDSQNSPLHF.

This chain links TRBV5-5 with TRBJ1-5; D possibly corresponds to TRBD1 (5 bases). Looked up from germline, CDR1 is SGHKS and CDR2 is YYEKEE (reference sequence). V was cut by 4 bases and J by 0 bases, with 23 bases left in between. CDR3 length equals 19 residues. CDR3 bases: TGTGCCAGCAGCCTCCAAGACCTACCCCCAGGGTATAGCAATCAGCCCCAGCATTTT. Translating gives CASSLQDLPPGYSNQPQHF.

V usage is TRBV18 and J usage is TRBJ2-3; TRBD2 might be the D (6 bases). V dropped 3 bases and J dropped 5 bases, with 18 bases sitting between them. Per the germline V gene, CDR1 is KGHSH and CDR2 is LQKENI. The CDR3 totals 16 residues. The chain's CDR3 is CASSPPSASPGDTQYF. As DNA, the CDR3 is TGTGCCAGCTCACCTCCTAGCGCCTCCCCGGGAGATACGCAGTATTTT.